Shown below are 32 T cell receptor beta chains from a single sample sequenced in a study of blood T cell repertoires in COVID-19. Only in-frame clones appear in the TCRdb table, and some are missing; sequencing was by immunoSEQ multiplex PCR. This sample has a few hundred thousand clones, with nearly 90% found just once. Sequencing input: PBMCs or T cells enriched from blood (not recorded which). Receptors were obtained from a woman aged 25 to 39 who had recovered from COVID-19.

Only one count was recorded for this clone. The V gene is TRBV6-5, the J gene TRBJ1-1; no firm D call. The CDR3 has 14 residues. The V end was cut by 7 bases, the J end by 5 bases, with 17 bases between. Per the germline V gene, CDR1 is MNHEY and CDR2 is SVGAGI. The CDR3 region has the DNA TGTGCCAGCATAGTCGGTGCCCTGAGGACTGAAGCTTTCTTT. This codes for CASIVGALRTEAFF.

The CDR3 reads CASSFPLQGRGTEAFF. In DNA, the CDR3 is TGCGCCAGCAGCTTCCCTCTACAGGGTCGGGGCACTGAAGCTTTCTTT. This chain connects TRBV5-1 to TRBJ1-1; maybe TRBD1 (6 bases). This CDR3 contains 16 residues. Germline-derived CDR1 and CDR2 are SGHRS and YFSETQ. V lost 2 bases, J lost 4 bases, and 18 bases lay in between.

The V and J genes are TRBV12-3 or TRBV12-4 and TRBJ1-2, with 9 bases matching TRBD1. This CDR3 comprises 13 residues. The V and J ends lost 3 bases and 6 bases, in that order; junction bases with no gene match: 2. The CDR3 reads CASSFRTGDGYTF. The CDR3 coding sequence is TGTGCCAGCAGTTTTCGGACAGGGGATGGCTACACCTTC.

V is TRBV7-8 and J is TRBJ1-4, with D perhaps TRBD1 (5 bases). The V end was cut by 6 bases, the J end by 11 bases, with 13 bases between. Germline CDR1 SGHVS, CDR2 FQNEAQ. This CDR3 contains 12 residues. The CDR3 DNA reads TGTGCCAGCAGACAAGGCACAGGTAAACTGTTTTTT. This gives the protein CASRQGTGKLFF. Supplemented by reference TRBV7-8 and TRBJ1-4, the full variable domain reads GAGVSQSPRYKVAKRGQDVALRCDPISGHVSLFWYQQALGQGPEFLTYFQNEAQLDKSGLPSDRFFAERPEGSVSTLKIQRTQQEDSAVYLCASRQGTGKLFFGSGTQLSVL.

The V and J genes are TRBV7-8 and TRBJ2-3, with 8 bases matching TRBD2. V was pared by 2 bases and J by 3 bases, with 7 bases of the junction left unmatched. CDR1 and CDR2 from the germline V gene are SGHVS and FQNEAQ. The CDR3 consists of 16 residues. CDR3 residues: CASSLSQRELTDTQYF. CDR3 nucleotide sequence: TGTGCCAGCAGCTTATCCCAGCGGGAGCTAACAGATACGCAGTATTTT. Complete variable domain (other parts from reference TRBV7-8 and TRBJ2-3): GAGVSQSPRYKVAKRGQDVALRCDPISGHVSLFWYQQALGQGPEFLTYFQNEAQLDKSGLPSDRFFAERPEGSVSTLKIQRTQQEDSAVYLCASSLSQRELTDTQYFGPGTRLTVL.

The chain uses TRBV4-1 and TRBJ2-7, with 11 nucleotides matching TRBD2. The CDR3 covers 16 residues. Germline CDR1 MGHRA, CDR2 YSYEKL. V gave up 0 bases and J gave up 5 bases; unmatched junction bases: 6. CDR3 sequence (DNA): TGCGCCAGCAGCCAAGAGGTTAGCGGGAGGGTCCACGAGCAGTACTTC. This gives the protein CASSQEVSGRVHEQYF.

Concerning this clone: The same CDR3 arises from other DNA sequences in this sample as well. This chain connects TRBV30 to TRBJ1-5, with 8 positions matching TRBD1. V dropped 2 bases and J dropped 4; count of bases not matched to a gene: 4. This CDR3 has 14 amino acids. Germline values: CDR1 GTSNPN, CDR2 SVGIG (reference sequence). In DNA, the CDR3 is TGTGCCTGGAGTTTAACAGGGGGGAATCAGCCCCAGCATTTT. Its translation is CAWSLTGGNQPQHF. The full variable domain, in which reference TRBV30 and TRBJ1-5 provide the parts outside the CDR3, is SQTIHQWPATLVQPVGSPLSLECTVEGTSNPNLYWYRQAAGRGLQLLFYSVGIGQISSEVPQNLSASRPQDRQFILSSKKLLLSDSGFYLCAWSLTGGNQPQHFGDGTRLSIL.

V usage is TRBV6-1 and J usage is TRBJ2-7; D uncertain. V lost 2 bases to trimming and J lost 6 bases, with 17 bases between them. The CDR3 sequence is 15 residues long. CDR1 MNHNS and CDR2 SASEGT come from the germline V gene. DNA for the CDR3: TGTGCCAGCAGTGAACCCTTGCTTTTGCGTGTCGAGCAGTACTTC. It specifies CASSEPLLLRVEQYF.

The J gene is TRBJ1-1, the V gene TRBV29-1; D is unresolved. Trimming took 5 bases from V and 1 from J, leaving 5 bases between them. Germline assignment: CDR1 SQVTM and CDR2 ANQGSEA. This CDR3 is 11 amino acids long. The CDR3 region is CSVSGNTEAFF. In nucleotides, the CDR3 is TGCAGCGTTTCGGGGAACACTGAAGCTTTCTTT.

The rearrangement uses TRBV9 and TRBJ1-2, with TRBD1 identical over 10 bases. The trim removed 5 bases at V and 7 bases at J, leaving 5 bases unmatched. The CDR3 has 13 residues. Germline V CDR1 and CDR2: SGDLS, YYNGEE. CDR3 region: CASSGTGAGGYTF. CDR3 bases: TGTGCCAGCAGTGGGACAGGGGCGGGTGGCTACACCTTC. Full variable domain (rest looked up from reference TRBV9 and TRBJ1-2): DSGVTQTPKHLITATGQRVTLRCSPRSGDLSVYWYQQSLDQGLQFLIQYYNGEERAKGNILERFSAQQFPDLHSELNLSSLELGDSALYFCASSGTGAGGYTFGSGTRLTVV.

This sequence joins TRBV7-2 and TRBJ1-4; D perhaps matches TRBD1 (5 bases). Trimming removed 5 bases from V and 5 bases from J, with 9 bases in between. Per the germline V gene, CDR1 is SGHTA and CDR2 is FQGNSA. CDR3 size: 13 residues. CDR3 residues: CASSRDWNEKLFF. DNA of the CDR3: TGTGCCAGCAGCCGGGACTGGAATGAAAAACTGTTTTTT.

V and J are TRBV6-4 and TRBJ1-5; D is unresolved. This CDR3 contains 14 residues. The germline V and J ends were trimmed by 3 bases and 5 bases, with 11 bases remaining between them. Germline loops: CDR1 MRHNA, CDR2 SNTAGT. Written as DNA, the CDR3 is TGTGCCAGCAGTGAAGAGGCTTTCCATCAGCCCCAGCATTTT. This gives the protein CASSEEAFHQPQHF.

The V and J genes are TRBV11-2 and TRBJ1-3; 8 nucleotides agree with TRBD1. The trim removed 4 bases at V and 3 bases at J, leaving 8 bases unmatched. The length of the CDR3 is 16 residues. Germline CDR1 reads SGHAT; CDR2 reads FQNNGV. This chain's CDR3 is CASSSLTGDYGNTIYF. Here the CDR3 DNA reads TGTGCCAGCAGCTCCTTGACAGGGGATTATGGAAACACCATATATTTT. Drawing the rest from reference TRBV11-2 and TRBJ1-3, the complete variable domain is EAGVAQSPRYKIIEKRQSVAFWCNPISGHATLYWYQQILGQGPKLLIQFQNNGVVDDSQLPKDRFSAERLKGVDSTLKIQPAKLEDSAVYLCASSSLTGDYGNTIYFGEGSWLTVV.

The V call is TRBV30, the J call TRBJ2-7; the D gene is possibly TRBD1 (5 bases). The CDR3 contains 14 residues. Trimming pared 3 bases from V and 0 bases from J, leaving 12 bases between. Germline values: CDR1 GTSNPN, CDR2 SVGIG (reference sequence). The CDR3 region is CAWRWGPSSYEQYF. CDR3 nucleotides: TGTGCCTGGAGGTGGGGCCCCAGCTCCTACGAGCAGTACTTC.

The gene calls are TRBV7-2 and TRBJ1-1; weak D call: TRBD1 (6 bases). Trimming shortened V by 4 bases and J by 2 bases, and 11 bases separated the two germline ends. This CDR3 has 14 amino acids. Germline V gives CDR1 SGHTA, CDR2 FQGNSA. The CDR3, as DNA: TGTGCCAGCAGCTATCGACAGGTTAACACTGAAGCTTTCTTT. Amino acid sequence: CASSYRQVNTEAFF. The variable domain in full, completed from reference TRBV7-2 and TRBJ1-1, reads GAGVSQSPSNKVTEKGKDVELRCDPISGHTALYWYRQSLGQGLEFLIYFQGNSAPDKSGLPSDRFSAERTGGSVSTLTIQRTQQEDSAVYLCASSYRQVNTEAFFGQGTRLTVV.

The CDR3 DNA is TGTGCCAGCACGAAAGACAGGGGTCTGTTCACTGAAGCTTTCTTT. Amino acids: CASTKDRGLFTEAFF. This chain links TRBV7-2 with TRBJ1-1; 8 nucleotides line up with TRBD1. V shed 7 bases and J 4 bases; nucleotides not matched to a gene: 11. Germline V lookup: CDR1 SGHTA, CDR2 FQGNSA. The CDR3 extends over 15 amino acids.

The rearrangement links TRBV9 to TRBJ1-1; a weak D match, TRBD1 (6 bases). V was clipped by 3 bases and J by 8 bases, with 11 bases between them. This CDR3 has 12 residues. CDR1 SGDLS and CDR2 YYNGEE come from the germline V gene. The CDR3 is CASSGTETEAFF. The DNA of the CDR3 is TGTGCCAGCAGCGGGACAGAAACCGAAGCTTTCTTT.

This clone was seen just once. This rearrangement joins TRBV11-2 to TRBJ2-1; D remains unclear. The germline V and J ends were trimmed by 4 bases and 9 bases, with 13 bases remaining between them. The germline V gene has CDR1 SGHAT and CDR2 FQNNGV. The length of the CDR3 is 13 residues. The CDR3 DNA reads as TGTGCCAGCAGCTCCCGCCTAAATACTGAGCAGTTCTTC. It is translated as CASSSRLNTEQFF. The entire variable domain, with the rest obtained from reference TRBV11-2 and TRBJ2-1, is as follows: EAGVAQSPRYKIIEKRQSVAFWCNPISGHATLYWYQQILGQGPKLLIQFQNNGVVDDSQLPKDRFSAERLKGVDSTLKIQPAKLEDSAVYLCASSSRLNTEQFFGPGTRLTVL.

The rearrangement joins TRBV4-1 to TRBJ2-1; TRBD1 matches 8 bases. Unmatched junction bases numbered 9, after V lost 3 bases and J lost 2 bases. Germline assignment: CDR1 MGHRA and CDR2 YSYEKL. The CDR3 sequence is 17 residues long. The CDR3 region has the DNA TGCGCCAGCAGCCAGAGGGAGACAGGGGAGCCCTACAATGAGCAGTTCTTC. It translates to CASSQRETGEPYNEQFF.

The rearrangement uses TRBV14 and TRBJ1-2, with TRBD1 matching over 7 bases. The CDR3 contains 14 residues. The trim removed 1 base at V and 4 bases at J, leaving 3 bases unmatched. Germline assignment: CDR1 SGHDN and CDR2 FVKESK. The CDR3 here is CASSQGSGGYGYTF. Here the CDR3 DNA reads TGTGCCAGCAGCCAAGGGTCAGGGGGCTATGGCTACACCTTC.

The count of this clone is one. The V gene is TRBV5-1, the J gene TRBJ1-1; weak D call: TRBD1 (5 bases). Trimming removed 7 bases from V and 4 bases from J, with 20 bases in between. Germline V gives CDR1 SGHRS, CDR2 YFSETQ. The CDR3 extends over 15 amino acids. CDR3 residues: CASYMSSGYATEAFF. The CDR3 bases are TGCGCCAGCTATATGAGCTCAGGGTACGCCACTGAAGCTTTCTTT.

The chain carries TRBV11-2 and TRBJ1-4; 8 nucleotides align to TRBD1. The junction had 1 base not matched to a gene; V was cut back by 3 bases and J by 4 bases. This CDR3 contains 14 residues. Germline V gives CDR1 SGHAT, CDR2 FQNNGV. The CDR3 DNA reads TGTGCCAGCAGCTTGACAGGGGATAATGAAAAACTGTTTTTT. Amino acid sequence: CASSLTGDNEKLFF.

This chain connects TRBV5-1 to TRBJ2-7, with D perhaps TRBD1 (6 bases). CDR1 is SGHRS and CDR2 is YFSETQ in the germline V gene. This CDR3 has 15 residues. V lost 0 bases and J lost 2, with 12 bases in between. The CDR3 DNA sequence: TGCGCCAGCAGCTTGGGCCAACAGGGTGCCTACGAGCAGTACTTC. Amino acid sequence: CASSLGQQGAYEQYF.

CDR3 loop: CAISGFGQGIGTEAFF. CDR3 DNA sequence: TGTGCCATCAGTGGTTTCGGACAGGGGATAGGGACTGAAGCTTTCTTT. The chain uses TRBV10-3 and TRBJ1-1; 9 bases fit TRBD1. Germline lookup yields CDR1 ENHRY and CDR2 SYGVKD. There are 16 residues in the CDR3. J was trimmed by 5 bases and V by 4 bases; bases with no gene match: 11.

The V gene is TRBV4-3, the J gene TRBJ1-1, with TRBD1 matching 8 bases. V lost 2 bases and J lost 2; bases outside the gene matches: 4. CDR1 is LGHNA, CDR2 YSLEER, per germline. CDR3 length equals 15 residues. The CDR3 protein is CASSQRQGTNTEAFF. CDR3 nucleotide sequence: TGCGCCAGCAGCCAAAGACAGGGGACAAACACTGAAGCTTTCTTT.

The rearrangement joins TRBV18 to TRBJ2-7, with D possibly being TRBD1 (6 bases). The CDR3 extends over 15 amino acids. Germline CDR1 KGHSH, CDR2 LQKENI. V was cut by 4 bases and J by 3 bases, with 16 bases left in between. Here the CDR3 reads CASSQTPVQGYEQYF. The CDR3 coding sequence is TGTGCCAGCTCACAAACACCTGTACAGGGCTACGAGCAGTACTTC.

As to this clone: Other DNA variants within this sample encode the same CDR3. V is TRBV10-3 and J is TRBJ2-2; TRBD1 matches 7 bases. Germline loops: CDR1 ENHRY, CDR2 SYGVKD. V shed 2 bases, J shed 3 bases, and the junction held 3 bases outside the gene matches. CDR3 length equals 15 residues. The CDR3 spells CAISERQGYTGELFF. The CDR3 coding sequence is TGTGCCATCAGTGAGAGACAGGGTTACACCGGGGAGCTGTTTTTT.

The chain has TRBV2 and TRBJ1-1; tentatively, D is TRBD1 (5 bases). Germline V gene lookup returns CDR1 SNHLY and CDR2 FYNNEI. V was cut by 4 bases and J by 6 bases, with 12 bases left in between. The CDR3 contains 13 residues. The CDR3 DNA is TGTGCCAGCAGTGCGCGACAGTTACCTGAAGCTTTCTTT. Translated, it gives CASSARQLPEAFF.

The chain links TRBV29-1 to TRBJ1-1, with 7 nucleotides matching TRBD1. CDR3 length: 13 residues. With 7 bases clipped from V and 0 bases from J, the junction kept 5 bases outside the gene matches. CDR1 and CDR2 from the germline V gene are SQVTM and ANQGSEA. Here the CDR3 reads CSAQGQMNTEAFF. The DNA of the CDR3 is TGCAGCGCCCAGGGACAGATGAACACTGAAGCTTTCTTT.

This clone was recorded only once. The chain combines TRBV29-1 with TRBJ1-2; TRBD1 might be the D (5 bases). This CDR3 has 12 residues. Germline V CDR1 and CDR2: SQVTM, ANQGSEA. V dropped 4 bases and J dropped 4 bases, with 10 bases sitting between them. The CDR3 sequence is CSVAQGLYGYTF. The CDR3 DNA follows: TGCAGCGTTGCCCAGGGCCTCTATGGCTACACCTTC.

On this clone itself: This CDR3 is also generated by other DNA sequences in the sample. This chain links TRBV5-1 with TRBJ2-1, with a weak D call TRBD1 (5 bases). Trimming took off 0 bases at V and 8 bases at J, with 6 bases between the two ends. CDR3 length: 12 residues. Germline CDR1 is SGHRS and CDR2 is YFSETQ. The CDR3 nucleotides read TGCGCCAGCAGCTTGGTAGGGGATGAGCAGTTCTTC. Residues: CASSLVGDEQFF.

The V and J genes are TRBV30 and TRBJ1-1, with 7 bases matching TRBD1. CDR3 size: 12 residues. V shed 5 bases, J shed 3 bases, and the junction held 3 bases outside the gene matches. Germline V CDR1 and CDR2: GTSNPN, SVGIG (reference sequence). In DNA form, the CDR3 reads TGTGCCTGGGGAGACAGGGACACTGAAGCTTTCTTT. Residues: CAWGDRDTEAFF.